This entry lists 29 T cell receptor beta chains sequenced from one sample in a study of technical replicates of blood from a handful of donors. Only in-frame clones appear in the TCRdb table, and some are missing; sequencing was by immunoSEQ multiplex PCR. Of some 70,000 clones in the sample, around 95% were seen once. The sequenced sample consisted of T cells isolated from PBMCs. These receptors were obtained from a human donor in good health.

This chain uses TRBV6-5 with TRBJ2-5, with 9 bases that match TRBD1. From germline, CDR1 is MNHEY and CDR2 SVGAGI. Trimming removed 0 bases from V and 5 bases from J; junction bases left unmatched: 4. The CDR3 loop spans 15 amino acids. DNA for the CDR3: TGTGCCAGCAGTTACTCGACAGGGGGAACGGAGACCCAGTACTTC. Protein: CASSYSTGGTETQYF.

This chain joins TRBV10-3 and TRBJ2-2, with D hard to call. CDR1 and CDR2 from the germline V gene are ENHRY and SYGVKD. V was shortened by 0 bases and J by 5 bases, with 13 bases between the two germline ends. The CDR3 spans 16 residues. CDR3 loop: CAISESIAEQTGELFF. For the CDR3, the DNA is TGTGCCATCAGTGAGTCGATTGCGGAGCAAACCGGGGAGCTGTTTTTT.

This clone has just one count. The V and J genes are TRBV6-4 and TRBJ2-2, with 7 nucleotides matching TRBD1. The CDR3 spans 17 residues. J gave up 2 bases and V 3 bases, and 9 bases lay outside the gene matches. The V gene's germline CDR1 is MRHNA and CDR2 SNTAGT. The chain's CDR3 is CASSEWRQGENTGELFF. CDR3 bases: TGTGCCAGCAGTGAATGGAGGCAGGGGGAAAACACCGGGGAGCTGTTTTTT.

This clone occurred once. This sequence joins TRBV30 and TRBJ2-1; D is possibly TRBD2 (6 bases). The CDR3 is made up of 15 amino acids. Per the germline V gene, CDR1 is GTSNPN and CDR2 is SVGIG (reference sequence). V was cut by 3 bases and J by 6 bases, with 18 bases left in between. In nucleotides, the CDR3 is TGTGCCTGGAGGCAAAGGGGCTGGCGGGGCAATGAGCAGTTCTTC. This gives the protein CAWRQRGWRGNEQFF.

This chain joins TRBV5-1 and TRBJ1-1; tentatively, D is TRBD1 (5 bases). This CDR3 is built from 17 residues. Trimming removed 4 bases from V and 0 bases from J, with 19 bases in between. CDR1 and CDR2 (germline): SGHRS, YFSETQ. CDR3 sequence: CASSPRGIGGMNTEAFF. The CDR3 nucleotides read TGCGCCAGCAGCCCACGGGGAATCGGGGGAATGAACACTGAAGCTTTCTTT.

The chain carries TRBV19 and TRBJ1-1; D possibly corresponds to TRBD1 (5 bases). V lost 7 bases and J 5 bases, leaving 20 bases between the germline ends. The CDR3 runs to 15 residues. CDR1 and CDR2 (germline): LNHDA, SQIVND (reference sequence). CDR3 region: CASTLWGRRETEAFF. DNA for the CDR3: TGTGCCAGTACCCTATGGGGCAGGAGGGAGACTGAAGCTTTCTTT.

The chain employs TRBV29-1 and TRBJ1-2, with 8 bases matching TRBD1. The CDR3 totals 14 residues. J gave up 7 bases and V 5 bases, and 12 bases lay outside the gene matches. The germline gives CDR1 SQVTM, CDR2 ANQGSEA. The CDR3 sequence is CSVPPGQGTLGYTF. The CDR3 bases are TGCAGCGTTCCACCCGGACAGGGTACTCTTGGCTACACCTTC. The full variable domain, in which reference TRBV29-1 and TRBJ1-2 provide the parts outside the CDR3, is SAVISQKPSRDICQRGTSLTIQCQVDSQVTMMFWYRQQPGQSLTLIATANQGSEATYESGFVIDKFPISRPNLTFSTLTVSNMSPEDSSIYLCSVPPGQGTLGYTFGSGTRLTVV.

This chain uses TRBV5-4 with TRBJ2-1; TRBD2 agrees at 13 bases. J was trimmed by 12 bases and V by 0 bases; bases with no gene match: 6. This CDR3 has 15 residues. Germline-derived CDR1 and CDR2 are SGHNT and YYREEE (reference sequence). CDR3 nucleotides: TGTGCCAGCAGCTTGGACGGACTAGCGGGAGTCAGGCAGTTCTTC. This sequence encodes CASSLDGLAGVRQFF.

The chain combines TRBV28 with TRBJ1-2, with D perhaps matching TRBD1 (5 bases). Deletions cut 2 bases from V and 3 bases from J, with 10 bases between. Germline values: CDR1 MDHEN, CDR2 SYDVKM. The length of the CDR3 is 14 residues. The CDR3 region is CASSLGGRDYGYTF. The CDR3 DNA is TGTGCCAGCAGTTTAGGGGGGAGGGACTATGGCTACACCTTC.

The CDR3 coding sequence is TGTGCCAGCCATGGGTTAGCCCGACACACTGAAGCTTTCTTT. Protein sequence: CASHGLARHTEAFF. The rearrangement joins TRBV5-6 to TRBJ1-1; D unresolved. CDR1 and CDR2 (germline): SGHDT, YYEEEE. This CDR3 spans 14 amino acids. The germline V and J ends were trimmed by 7 bases and 3 bases, with 16 bases remaining between them. Full variable domain (outside the CDR3, taken from reference TRBV5-6 and TRBJ1-1): DAGVTQSPTHLIKTRGQQVTLRCSPKSGHDTVSWYQQALGQGPQFIFQYYEEEERQRGNFPDRFSGHQFPNYSSELNVNALLLGDSALYLCASHGLARHTEAFFGQGTRLTVV.

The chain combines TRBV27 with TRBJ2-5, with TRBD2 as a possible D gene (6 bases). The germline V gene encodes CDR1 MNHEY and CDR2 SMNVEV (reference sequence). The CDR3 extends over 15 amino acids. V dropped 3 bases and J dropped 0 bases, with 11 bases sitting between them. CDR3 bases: TGTGCCAGCAGTTTCGCTGGGGGGAACCAAGAGACCCAGTACTTC. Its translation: CASSFAGGNQETQYF.

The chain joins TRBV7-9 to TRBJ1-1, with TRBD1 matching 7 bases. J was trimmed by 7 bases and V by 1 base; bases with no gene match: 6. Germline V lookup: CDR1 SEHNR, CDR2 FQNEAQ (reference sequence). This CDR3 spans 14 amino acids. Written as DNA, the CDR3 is TGTGCCAGCAGCTTAGGCGGGACAGACCTTGAAGCTTTCTTT. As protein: CASSLGGTDLEAFF. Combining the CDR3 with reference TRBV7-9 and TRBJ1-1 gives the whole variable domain DTGVSQNPRHKITKRGQNVTFRCDPISEHNRLYWYRQTLGQGPEFLTYFQNEAQLEKSRLLSDRFSAERPKGSFSTLEIQRTEQGDSAMYLCASSLGGTDLEAFFGQGTRLTVV.

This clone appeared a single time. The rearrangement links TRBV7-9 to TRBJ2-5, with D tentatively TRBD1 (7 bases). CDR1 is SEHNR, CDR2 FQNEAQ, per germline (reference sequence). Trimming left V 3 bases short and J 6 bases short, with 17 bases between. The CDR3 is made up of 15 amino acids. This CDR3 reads CASSFGGGGTKTQYF. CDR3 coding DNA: TGTGCCAGCAGCTTTGGCGGAGGGGGCACAAAGACCCAGTACTTC.

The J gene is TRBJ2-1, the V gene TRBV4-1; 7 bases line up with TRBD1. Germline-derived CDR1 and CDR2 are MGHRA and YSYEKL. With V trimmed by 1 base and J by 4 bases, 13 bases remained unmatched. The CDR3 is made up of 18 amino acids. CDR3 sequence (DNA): TGCGCCAGCAGCCAAGCAGGATCATCGGGACAGTATTACAATGAGCAGTTCTTC. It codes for CASSQAGSSGQYYNEQFF.

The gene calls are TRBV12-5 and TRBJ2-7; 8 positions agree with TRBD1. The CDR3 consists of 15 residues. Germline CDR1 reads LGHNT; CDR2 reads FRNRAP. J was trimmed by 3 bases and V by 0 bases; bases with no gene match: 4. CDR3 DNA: TGTGCTAGTGGTTTGGTACTTGGACAGGGCTACGAGCAGTACTTC. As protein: CASGLVLGQGYEQYF. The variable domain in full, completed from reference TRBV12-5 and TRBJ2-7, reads DARVTQTPRHKVTEMGQEVTMRCQPILGHNTVFWYRQTMMQGLELLAYFRNRAPLDDSGMPKDRFSAEMPDATLATLKIQPSEPRDSAVYFCASGLVLGQGYEQYFGPGTRLTVT.

The CDR3 here is CASSLVRQDLLYGYTF. In DNA form, the CDR3 reads TGTGCCAGCAGCTTAGTTAGACAGGACCTACTCTATGGCTACACCTTC. V and J are TRBV7-8 and TRBJ1-2; weak D call: TRBD1 (6 bases). The CDR3 length is 16 residues. Trimming took 1 base from V and 4 from J, leaving 16 bases between them. In germline, CDR1 is SGHVS, CDR2 FQNEAQ.

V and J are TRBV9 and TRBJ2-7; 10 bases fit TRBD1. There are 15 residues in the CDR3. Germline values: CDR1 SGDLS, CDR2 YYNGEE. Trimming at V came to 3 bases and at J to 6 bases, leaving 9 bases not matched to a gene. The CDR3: CASSGTGTGEPEQYF. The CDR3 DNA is TGTGCCAGCAGCGGAACCGGGACAGGGGAACCCGAGCAGTACTTC.

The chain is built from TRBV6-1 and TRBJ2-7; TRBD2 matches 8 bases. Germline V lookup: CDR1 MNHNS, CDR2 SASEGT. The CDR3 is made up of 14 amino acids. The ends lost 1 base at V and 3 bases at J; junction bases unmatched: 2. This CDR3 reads CASSEGLANYEQYF. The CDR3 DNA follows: TGTGCCAGCAGTGAAGGACTAGCGAACTACGAGCAGTACTTC.

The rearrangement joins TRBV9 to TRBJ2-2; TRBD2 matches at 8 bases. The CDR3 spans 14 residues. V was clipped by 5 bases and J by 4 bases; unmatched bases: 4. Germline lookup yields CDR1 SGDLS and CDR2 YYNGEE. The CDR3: CASRQAGATGELFF. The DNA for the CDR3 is TGTGCCAGCAGGCAAGCGGGGGCCACCGGGGAGCTGTTTTTT.

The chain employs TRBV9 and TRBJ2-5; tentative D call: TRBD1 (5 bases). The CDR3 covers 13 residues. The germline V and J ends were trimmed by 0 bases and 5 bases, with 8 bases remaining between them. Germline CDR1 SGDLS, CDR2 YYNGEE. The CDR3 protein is CASSVGAGETQYF. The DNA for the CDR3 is TGTGCCAGCAGCGTAGGGGCAGGGGAGACCCAGTACTTC.

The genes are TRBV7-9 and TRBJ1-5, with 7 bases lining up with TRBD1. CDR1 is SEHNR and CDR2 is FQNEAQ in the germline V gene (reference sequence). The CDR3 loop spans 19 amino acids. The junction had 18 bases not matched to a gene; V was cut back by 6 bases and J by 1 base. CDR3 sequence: CASSHSRGAGERSNQPQHF. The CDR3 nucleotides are TGTGCCAGCAGTCATTCCAGGGGGGCAGGGGAAAGGAGCAATCAGCCCCAGCATTTT.

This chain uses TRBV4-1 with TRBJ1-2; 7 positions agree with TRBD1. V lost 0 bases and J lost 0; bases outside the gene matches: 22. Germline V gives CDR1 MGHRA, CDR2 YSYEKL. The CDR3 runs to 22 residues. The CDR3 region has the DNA TGCGCCAGCAGCCAAGATCGATTGGGCGTGTATCACCGGGACAGCACTAACTATGGCTACACCTTC. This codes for CASSQDRLGVYHRDSTNYGYTF.

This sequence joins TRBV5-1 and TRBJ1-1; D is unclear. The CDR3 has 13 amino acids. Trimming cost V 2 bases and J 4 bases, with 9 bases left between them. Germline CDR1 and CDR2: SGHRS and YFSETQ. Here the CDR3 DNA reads TGCGCCAGCAGCTTATCCCCTAGCACTGAAGCTTTCTTT. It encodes CASSLSPSTEAFF.

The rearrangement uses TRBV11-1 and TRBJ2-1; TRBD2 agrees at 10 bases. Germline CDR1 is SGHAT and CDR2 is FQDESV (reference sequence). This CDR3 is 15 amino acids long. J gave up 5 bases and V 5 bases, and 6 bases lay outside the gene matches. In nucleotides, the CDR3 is TGTGCCAGCAGCCCAACTAGCGGGAAAAACAATGAGCAGTTCTTC. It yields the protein CASSPTSGKNNEQFF. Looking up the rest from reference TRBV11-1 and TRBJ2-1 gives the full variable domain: EAEVAQSPRYKITEKSQAVAFWCDPISGHATLYWYRQILGQGPELLVQFQDESVVDDSQLPKDRFSAERLKGVDSTLKIQPAELGDSAMYLCASSPTSGKNNEQFFGPGTRLTVL.

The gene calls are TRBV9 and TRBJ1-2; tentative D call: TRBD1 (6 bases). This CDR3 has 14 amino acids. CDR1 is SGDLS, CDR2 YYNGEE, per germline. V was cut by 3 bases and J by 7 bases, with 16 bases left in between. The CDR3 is CASSAQTGLAGYTF. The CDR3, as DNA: TGTGCCAGCAGCGCCCAGACAGGACTGGCTGGCTACACCTTC.

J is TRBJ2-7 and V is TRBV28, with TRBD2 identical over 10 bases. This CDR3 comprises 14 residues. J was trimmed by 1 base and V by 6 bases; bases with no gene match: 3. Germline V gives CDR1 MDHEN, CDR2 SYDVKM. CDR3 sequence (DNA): TGTGCCAGCAGCCAACTAGCGGGATCCTACGAGCAGTACTTC. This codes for CASSQLAGSYEQYF.

This chain's CDR3 is CASSVGIREAGTWGYTF. In DNA, the CDR3 is TGTGCCAGCAGCGTAGGAATTAGGGAGGCGGGGACCTGGGGCTACACCTTC. V is TRBV9 and J is TRBJ1-2, with a weak D call TRBD1 (5 bases). Germline loops: CDR1 SGDLS, CDR2 YYNGEE. V lost 0 bases to trimming and J lost 8 bases, with 23 bases between them. The CDR3 is made up of 17 amino acids.

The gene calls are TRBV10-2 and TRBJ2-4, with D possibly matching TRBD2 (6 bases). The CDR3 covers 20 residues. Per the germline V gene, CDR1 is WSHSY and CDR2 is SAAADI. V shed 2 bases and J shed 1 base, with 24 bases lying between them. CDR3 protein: CASSEPRTLAVQGAKNIQYF. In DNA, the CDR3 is TGCGCCAGCAGTGAGCCAAGAACTTTAGCGGTGCAAGGGGCCAAAAACATTCAGTACTTC.

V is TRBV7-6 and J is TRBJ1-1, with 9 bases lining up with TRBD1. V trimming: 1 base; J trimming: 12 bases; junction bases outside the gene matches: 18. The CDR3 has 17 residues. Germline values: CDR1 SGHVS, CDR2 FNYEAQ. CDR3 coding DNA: TGTGCCAGCAGCTTAGGAGGTGGATGGAGGGACAGGGAAAATCCTTTCTTT. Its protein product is CASSLGGGWRDRENPFF.